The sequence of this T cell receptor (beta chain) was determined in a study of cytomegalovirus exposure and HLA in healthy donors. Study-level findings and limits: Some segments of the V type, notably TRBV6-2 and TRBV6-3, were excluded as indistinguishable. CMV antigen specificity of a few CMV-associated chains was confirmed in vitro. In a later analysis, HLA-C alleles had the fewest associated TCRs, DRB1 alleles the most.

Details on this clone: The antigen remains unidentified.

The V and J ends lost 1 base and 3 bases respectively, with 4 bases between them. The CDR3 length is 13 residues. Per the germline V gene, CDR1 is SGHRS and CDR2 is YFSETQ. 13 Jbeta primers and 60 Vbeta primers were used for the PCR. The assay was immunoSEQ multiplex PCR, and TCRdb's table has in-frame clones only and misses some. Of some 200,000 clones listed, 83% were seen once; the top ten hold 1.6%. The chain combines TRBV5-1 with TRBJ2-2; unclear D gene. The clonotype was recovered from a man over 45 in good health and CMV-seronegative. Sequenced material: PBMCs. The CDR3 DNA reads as TGCGCCAGCAGCTTGCAGGACACCGGGGAGCTGTTTTTT. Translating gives CASSLQDTGELFF.